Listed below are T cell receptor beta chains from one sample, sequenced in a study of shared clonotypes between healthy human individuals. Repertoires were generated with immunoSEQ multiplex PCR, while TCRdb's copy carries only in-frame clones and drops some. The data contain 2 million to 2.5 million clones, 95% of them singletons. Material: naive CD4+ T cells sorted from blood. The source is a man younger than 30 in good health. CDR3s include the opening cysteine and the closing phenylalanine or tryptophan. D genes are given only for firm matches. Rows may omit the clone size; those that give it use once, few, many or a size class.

CDR3nt: TGTGCCAGCAGCTCGACAGGGGTTAATCAGCCCCAGCATTTT
CDR3aa: CASSSTGVNQPQHF
abundance: NA
v_gene: TRBV7-9
d_gene: TRBD1
j_gene: TRBJ1-5

CDR3nt: TGTGCCAGCAGACCACCTCCGGCTCTCAATGAGCAGTTCTTC
CDR3aa: CASRPPPALNEQFF
abundance: NA
v_gene: TRBV28
d_gene: NA
j_gene: TRBJ2-1

CDR3nt: TGTGCCAGCAGTTACGGCGGGTCAGAGACCCAGTACTTC
CDR3aa: CASSYGGSETQYF
abundance: once
v_gene: TRBV6-5
d_gene: NA
j_gene: TRBJ2-5

CDR3nt: TGTGCCAGCTCACCGAAGGGACAGATGAACACTGAAGCTTTCTTT
CDR3aa: CASSPKGQMNTEAFF
abundance: NA
v_gene: TRBV18
d_gene: TRBD1
j_gene: TRBJ1-1

CDR3nt: TGCGCCAGCAGCTTGGCACAGGGGGCCAATGAGCAGTTCTTC
CDR3aa: CASSLAQGANEQFF
abundance: NA
v_gene: TRBV5-1
d_gene: TRBD1
j_gene: TRBJ2-1

CDR3nt: TGTGCCAGCAGCGGACAGGGGAGCACAGATACGCAGTATTTT
CDR3aa: CASSGQGSTDTQYF
abundance: NA
v_gene: TRBV2
d_gene: TRBD1
j_gene: TRBJ2-3

CDR3nt: TGTGCCAGCAGCCAACCTACTAGCGGGGGGGCGAACGGGGAGCTGTTTTTT
CDR3aa: CASSQPTSGGANGELFF
abundance: few
v_gene: TRBV4-2
d_gene: TRBD2
j_gene: TRBJ2-2

CDR3nt: TGTGCTAGCAGCCAAGGGACGGAAGGTTACGAGCAGTACTTC
CDR3aa: CASSQGTEGYEQYF
abundance: NA
v_gene: TRBV7-7
d_gene: NA
j_gene: TRBJ2-7

CDR3nt: TGTGCCAGCAGCTTAGTTCTTTTTCAGCCCCAGCATTTT
CDR3aa: CASSLVLFQPQHF
abundance: once
v_gene: TRBV7-2
d_gene: NA
j_gene: TRBJ1-5

CDR3nt: TGTGCCAGCTCACCACCGGCGGTCTTGGGCTATGGCTACACCTTC
CDR3aa: CASSPPAVLGYGYTF
abundance: NA
v_gene: TRBV18
d_gene: NA
j_gene: TRBJ1-2

CDR3nt: TGCGCCAGCAGCTTGGACCGACAGGGGGCTTTCAATGAGCAGTTCTTC
CDR3aa: CASSLDRQGAFNEQFF
abundance: NA
v_gene: TRBV5-1
d_gene: TRBD1
j_gene: TRBJ2-1

CDR3nt: TGTGCCAGCAGCGGGGGGATTCGGCAGGCAGCCGGGGAGCTGTTTTTT
CDR3aa: CASSGGIRQAAGELFF
abundance: NA
v_gene: TRBV5-8
d_gene: NA
j_gene: TRBJ2-2

CDR3nt: TGTGCCAGCAATTGGGGCGGGGGGGCCACAGATACGCAGTATTTT
CDR3aa: CASNWGGGATDTQYF
abundance: NA
v_gene: TRBV28
d_gene: TRBD2
j_gene: TRBJ2-3

CDR3nt: TGTGCCAGCAGTTTATATTCCCCAGATACGCAGTATTTT
CDR3aa: CASSLYSPDTQYF
abundance: NA
v_gene: TRBV27
d_gene: NA
j_gene: TRBJ2-3

CDR3nt: TGTGCCAGCAGGGGGGACAGGGGGCAATACGAGCAGTACTTC
CDR3aa: CASRGDRGQYEQYF
abundance: NA
v_gene: TRBV6-1
d_gene: TRBD1
j_gene: TRBJ2-7

CDR3nt: TGTGCCAGCAGCTTAGTCAGGTCAGATACGCAGTATTTT
CDR3aa: CASSLVRSDTQYF
abundance: once
v_gene: TRBV7-9
d_gene: NA
j_gene: TRBJ2-3

CDR3nt: TGTGCCAGCAGACAAACAGGGTTGAGTGGCTACACCTTC
CDR3aa: CASRQTGLSGYTF
abundance: NA
v_gene: TRBV2
d_gene: NA
j_gene: TRBJ1-2

CDR3nt: TGTGCCAGCAGCACGGGACTAGCGGGAGATATAGATACGCAGTATTTT
CDR3aa: CASSTGLAGDIDTQYF
abundance: NA
v_gene: TRBV5-4
d_gene: TRBD2
j_gene: TRBJ2-3

CDR3nt: TGTGCCAGCAGTGCTACAGGGGGGGCCTACGAGCAGTACTTC
CDR3aa: CASSATGGAYEQYF
abundance: NA
v_gene: TRBV6-4
d_gene: NA
j_gene: TRBJ2-7

CDR3nt: TGTGCCAGCAGTTTTTCAACAGATACGCAGTATTTT
CDR3aa: CASSFSTDTQYF
abundance: NA
v_gene: TRBV27
d_gene: NA
j_gene: TRBJ2-3

CDR3nt: TGTGCCAGTAGTACATGGACAGGGGGGTATTCCTACAATGAGCAGTTCTTC
CDR3aa: CASSTWTGGYSYNEQFF
abundance: NA
v_gene: TRBV19
d_gene: TRBD1
j_gene: TRBJ2-1

CDR3nt: TGCGCCAGCAGCTTAGGGGGGGCGTCCTACGAGCAGTACTTC
CDR3aa: CASSLGGASYEQYF
abundance: NA
v_gene: TRBV5-1
d_gene: NA
j_gene: TRBJ2-7

CDR3nt: TGTGCCAGCAGCGTAGCTTGGACGGAGAACGCCGGGGAGCTGTTTTTT
CDR3aa: CASSVAWTENAGELFF
abundance: NA
v_gene: TRBV9
d_gene: NA
j_gene: TRBJ2-2

CDR3nt: TGTGCCAGCAGCTCCGGACTAGCGGGGAACAATGAGCAGTTCTTC
CDR3aa: CASSSGLAGNNEQFF
abundance: NA
v_gene: TRBV5-4
d_gene: TRBD2
j_gene: TRBJ2-1

CDR3nt: TGTGCCAGCTCCCCCCTGCCCCGGCCCGGGGTAGGCACTGAAGCTTTCTTT
CDR3aa: CASSPLPRPGVGTEAFF
abundance: NA
v_gene: TRBV18
d_gene: NA
j_gene: TRBJ1-1

CDR3nt: TGTGCCAGCTCACCAATGACAGGGGGCTTCTATGGCTACACCTTC
CDR3aa: CASSPMTGGFYGYTF
abundance: once
v_gene: TRBV18
d_gene: TRBD1
j_gene: TRBJ1-2

CDR3nt: TGTGCCAGCAGTTGGTTACGGACAGGGTCGAACACCGGGGAGCTGTTTTTT
CDR3aa: CASSWLRTGSNTGELFF
abundance: NA
v_gene: TRBV5-6
d_gene: TRBD1
j_gene: TRBJ2-2

CDR3nt: TGTGCCAGTAGTATAGATCCCCTAGCAGCCAAAAACATTCAGTACTTC
CDR3aa: CASSIDPLAAKNIQYF
abundance: NA
v_gene: TRBV19
d_gene: NA
j_gene: TRBJ2-4

CDR3nt: TGTGCCAGCAGCACACGACAGGGAGAGAGAAATGAGCAGTTCTTC
CDR3aa: CASSTRQGERNEQFF
abundance: NA
v_gene: TRBV7-2
d_gene: TRBD1
j_gene: TRBJ2-1

CDR3nt: TGTGCCATCAGTGAGTCACCGGGACTCAGCACAGATACGCAGTATTTT
CDR3aa: CAISESPGLSTDTQYF
abundance: once
v_gene: TRBV10-3
d_gene: NA
j_gene: TRBJ2-3

CDR3nt: TGCGCCAGCAGTGAGGGCAGAGAGGCCACCGGGGAGCTGTTTTTT
CDR3aa: CASSEGREATGELFF
abundance: NA
v_gene: TRBV10-1
d_gene: NA
j_gene: TRBJ2-2

CDR3nt: TGTGCCAGCAACCAGGGGCCCTATAATTCACCCCTCCACTTT
CDR3aa: CASNQGPYNSPLHF
abundance: NA
v_gene: TRBV5-6
d_gene: NA
j_gene: TRBJ1-6

CDR3nt: TGTGCCAGCAGCATCGGACAGTCCAATCAGCCCCAGCATTTT
CDR3aa: CASSIGQSNQPQHF
abundance: NA
v_gene: TRBV6-1
d_gene: NA
j_gene: TRBJ1-5

CDR3nt: TGTGCCAGCAGTCACCCGAGGAGGGAGGCTTTCTTT
CDR3aa: CASSHPRREAFF
abundance: NA
v_gene: TRBV6-5
d_gene: NA
j_gene: TRBJ1-1

CDR3nt: TGTGCCAGCAGCTTAGCCGGCAGCCAGACCTACGAGCAGTACTTC
CDR3aa: CASSLAGSQTYEQYF
abundance: NA
v_gene: TRBV11-2
d_gene: NA
j_gene: TRBJ2-7

CDR3nt: TGTGCCAGCAGCTTGCCGGCTAACTATGGCTACACCTTC
CDR3aa: CASSLPANYGYTF
abundance: NA
v_gene: TRBV5-6
d_gene: NA
j_gene: TRBJ1-2

CDR3nt: TGTGCCAGCAGCGTTAGCGGTTCGGGGCAGTTCTTC
CDR3aa: CASSVSGSGQFF
abundance: once
v_gene: TRBV7-8
d_gene: NA
j_gene: TRBJ2-1

CDR3nt: TGTGCCAGCAGTTCGGGACTAGCGGAAGCATCCTACGAGCAGTACTTC
CDR3aa: CASSSGLAEASYEQYF
abundance: NA
v_gene: TRBV6-5
d_gene: TRBD2
j_gene: TRBJ2-7

CDR3nt: TGTGCCTGGGGCCGGTACGGACTCCAAGCCAAAAACATTCAGTACTTC
CDR3aa: CAWGRYGLQAKNIQYF
abundance: NA
v_gene: TRBV30
d_gene: NA
j_gene: TRBJ2-4

CDR3nt: TGCGCCAGCAGTGAGAGAAGAACTTCGGCCGGGGAGCTGTTTTTT
CDR3aa: CASSERRTSAGELFF
abundance: NA
v_gene: TRBV10-1
d_gene: NA
j_gene: TRBJ2-2

CDR3nt: TGTGCCAGCAGCCCGACAGGGACGTATGGCTACACCTTC
CDR3aa: CASSPTGTYGYTF
abundance: NA
v_gene: TRBV6-5
d_gene: TRBD1
j_gene: TRBJ1-2

CDR3nt: TGTGCCAGCAGACCGACAGGGCTGAACACTGAAGCTTTCTTT
CDR3aa: CASRPTGLNTEAFF
abundance: NA
v_gene: TRBV5-8
d_gene: TRBD1
j_gene: TRBJ1-1

CDR3nt: TGTGCCAGCAGCCTACCCCCGGGACCATCGAACACTGAAGCTTTCTTT
CDR3aa: CASSLPPGPSNTEAFF
abundance: NA
v_gene: TRBV7-8
d_gene: NA
j_gene: TRBJ1-1

CDR3nt: TGTGCCAGCTCATCGGGAGTAGGGTTAGTAACTGAAGCTTTCTTT
CDR3aa: CASSSGVGLVTEAFF
abundance: NA
v_gene: TRBV6-6
d_gene: NA
j_gene: TRBJ1-1

CDR3nt: TGCGCCAGCAGCGAGGCAACTAGCGGCACAGATACGCAGTATTTT
CDR3aa: CASSEATSGTDTQYF
abundance: once
v_gene: TRBV5-1
d_gene: TRBD2
j_gene: TRBJ2-3

CDR3nt: TGTGCCATATCGATTCGACAGGGGAAGAGTGGCTACACCTTC
CDR3aa: CAISIRQGKSGYTF
abundance: NA
v_gene: TRBV6-1
d_gene: TRBD1
j_gene: TRBJ1-2

CDR3nt: TGCGCCAGCAGCCAAGATCTGGGGGGACTAGCGGGAGTTTTGAATGAGCAGTTCTTC
CDR3aa: CASSQDLGGLAGVLNEQFF
abundance: NA
v_gene: TRBV4-3
d_gene: TRBD2
j_gene: TRBJ2-1

CDR3nt: TGTGCCAGCAGTGAAAACAGGGCGGGGGGTGAAAAACTGTTTTTT
CDR3aa: CASSENRAGGEKLFF
abundance: NA
v_gene: TRBV6-1
d_gene: NA
j_gene: TRBJ1-4

CDR3nt: TGTGCCAGCAGCACGAGCGGTAAAGAGACCCAGTACTTC
CDR3aa: CASSTSGKETQYF
abundance: NA
v_gene: TRBV6-5
d_gene: NA
j_gene: TRBJ2-5

CDR3nt: TGTGCCAGCAGCAGCGGACTAGCGGGGGGGCGGGCAGATACGCAGTATTTT
CDR3aa: CASSSGLAGGRADTQYF
abundance: NA
v_gene: TRBV11-3
d_gene: TRBD2
j_gene: TRBJ2-3

CDR3nt: TGCAGCGTTGTCACCGGGACGGTGAACACTGAAGCTTTCTTT
CDR3aa: CSVVTGTVNTEAFF
abundance: NA
v_gene: TRBV29-1
d_gene: NA
j_gene: TRBJ1-1

CDR3nt: TGTGCCAGCAGCCGAGCCTGGGAAGGGTTCTACGAGCAGTACTTC
CDR3aa: CASSRAWEGFYEQYF
abundance: NA
v_gene: TRBV7-2
d_gene: NA
j_gene: TRBJ2-7

CDR3nt: TGTGCCAGCAGTGACGCCCCCATAAGAGGCTACACCTTC
CDR3aa: CASSDAPIRGYTF
abundance: NA
v_gene: TRBV6-5
d_gene: NA
j_gene: TRBJ1-2

CDR3nt: TGTGCCTGGAGTGGGGGGAAGGGTGGCAATCAGCCCCAGCATTTT
CDR3aa: CAWSGGKGGNQPQHF
abundance: once
v_gene: TRBV30
d_gene: NA
j_gene: TRBJ1-5

CDR3nt: TGTGCCAGCAGTGCCGACACAGATACGCAGTATTTT
CDR3aa: CASSADTDTQYF
abundance: NA
v_gene: TRBV25-1
d_gene: NA
j_gene: TRBJ2-3

CDR3nt: TGTGCCAGTAGTATAACGGGAAGGGCGGGCAATCAGCCCCAGCATTTT
CDR3aa: CASSITGRAGNQPQHF
abundance: NA
v_gene: TRBV19
d_gene: NA
j_gene: TRBJ1-5

CDR3nt: TGTGCCAGCAGTTCGGGACTAGCGGGAGAGGATGAGCAGTTCTTC
CDR3aa: CASSSGLAGEDEQFF
abundance: NA
v_gene: TRBV27
d_gene: TRBD2
j_gene: TRBJ2-1

CDR3nt: TGCGCCAGCAGTGATATAGCGCGAGGGCGCCGGTTCTTC
CDR3aa: CASSDIARGRRFF
abundance: once
v_gene: TRBV10-1
d_gene: NA
j_gene: TRBJ2-1

CDR3nt: TGTGCCAGCTCCGGGGACAGGGGCACAGATACGCAGTATTTT
CDR3aa: CASSGDRGTDTQYF
abundance: NA
v_gene: TRBV9
d_gene: TRBD1
j_gene: TRBJ2-3